The T cell receptor (beta chain) described here comes from a study of blood T cell repertoires in COVID-19. Study-wide background: Acute-phase and convalescent COVID-19 samples originated in the United States, Italy and Spain.

TCRdb's table, derived via immunoSEQ multiplex PCR, lists solely in-frame clones and lacks some. The sample lists a few hundred thousand clones; about 86% were seen once. The specimen sequenced was PBMCs or T cells enriched from blood (not recorded which). This TCR was recovered from a woman in her fifties or sixties in a cohort exposed to, infected with or recovered from COVID-19 (not recorded which).

CDR3 DNA: TGTGCCAGTGAGAGGACTAGCGGGGGGCCCTACAATGAGCAGTTCTTC. Its protein product is CASERTSGGPYNEQFF. V gene TRBV19 combines with J gene TRBJ2-1; 14 bases align to TRBD2. V dropped 8 bases and J dropped 2; count of bases not matched to a gene: 5. CDR3 size: 16 residues. The germline V gene encodes CDR1 LNHDA and CDR2 SQIVND (reference sequence).